The clone carrying this TCR beta chain turned up a few times. TCRdb independently ran MiXCR on the RT-PCR reads; one entry per CDR3 protein. The sample lists over 150,000 distinct CDR3 sequences; approximately 15% were seen once. This entry is derived from a study of response to subunit inactivated influenza vaccine. CDR3 size: 14 residues. Germline lookup yields CDR1 MGHRA and CDR2 YSYEKL. V was trimmed by 3 bases and J by 1 base, leaving 8 bases between them. The sequencing used CD8+ T cells sorted from PBMCs, collected more than 4 days after vaccination. The genes are TRBV4-1 and TRBJ2-3; D is ambiguous. The TCR originated in a man aged 50-59 years who received an inactivated influenza vaccine. The CDR3 sequence is CASSQDHGTDTQYF. For the CDR3, the DNA is TGCGCCAGCAGCCAGGACCATGGCACAGATACGCAGTATTTT.